Listed here are 17 T cell receptor beta chains from one sample, sequenced in a study of blood T cell repertoires in COVID-19. The repertoire was sequenced with immunoSEQ multiplex PCR; TCRdb's copy has only in-frame clones and lacks some. This sample has some 150,000 clones, with 89% found just once. The specimen was peripheral blood. These receptors were obtained from a human donor in a cohort sampled during active COVID-19.

This chain links TRBV19 with TRBJ2-3, with D maybe TRBD2 (5 bases). Trimming stripped 5 bases from V and 2 bases from J, with 8 bases between. The CDR3 is 13 residues long. Per the germline V gene, CDR1 is LNHDA and CDR2 is SQIVND (reference sequence). CDR3 nucleotides: TGTGCCAGTAGTCCCGACTACACAGATACGCAGTATTTT. This gives the protein CASSPDYTDTQYF.

This clone was detected once. This chain uses TRBV3-1 (or the pseudogene TRBV3-2) with TRBJ1-1; D might be TRBD1 (5 bases). V was shortened by 4 bases and J by 1 base, with 13 bases between the two germline ends. CDR1 is LGHDT and CDR2 is YNNKEL in the germline V gene (reference sequence). CDR3 length: 15 residues. The CDR3 DNA sequence: TGTGCCAGCAGCCCCTCGGGGGGACGGAACACTGAAGCTTTCTTT. The encoded protein is CASSPSGGRNTEAFF.

Only one count was recorded for this clone. CDR3: CASSLTGDGEKLFF. The CDR3 DNA is TGTGCCAGCAGTTTAACAGGGGATGGCGAAAAACTGTTTTTT. The V gene is TRBV27, the J gene TRBJ1-4; TRBD1 matches 7 bases. Losses at the gene ends were 2 bases for V and 8 bases for J; bases not matched to a gene: 5. CDR1 is MNHEY, CDR2 SMNVEV, per germline (reference sequence). This CDR3 spans 14 amino acids.

This chain uses TRBV2 with TRBJ2-3; TRBD2 matches 8 bases. CDR3 length equals 14 residues. With 4 bases clipped from V and 6 bases from J, the junction kept 6 bases outside the gene matches. CDR1 SNHLY and CDR2 FYNNEI come from the germline V gene. The CDR3 sequence: CASSGQRGSDTQYF. The CDR3 DNA reads TGTGCCAGCAGTGGCCAGCGGGGGAGCGATACGCAGTATTTT.

V usage is TRBV2 and J usage is TRBJ2-7, with D maybe TRBD1 (6 bases). Trimming pared 8 bases from V and 4 bases from J, leaving 15 bases between. Germline V gene lookup returns CDR1 SNHLY and CDR2 FYNNEI. This CDR3 has 13 residues. The CDR3 nucleotides are TGTGCCAGCGGTCCAGGGGCTTCATACGAGCAGTACTTC. Its translation is CASGPGASYEQYF.

The gene calls are TRBV21-1 and TRBJ2-2; TRBD1, the D gene given by the table, was not confirmed from the DNA. TRBV21-1 is deemed a pseudogene. The CDR3 contains 18 residues. CDR3 coding DNA: TGTGCCAGCAGCAAATGCCCCCGGACGGTGTTAGGGGTCGGGGAGCTGTTTTTT. This encodes CASSKCPRTVLGVGELFF.

The rearrangement joins TRBV5-4 to TRBJ2-3; TRBD1 matches at 10 bases. Trimming cost V 3 bases and J 8 bases; bases outside gene matches: 6. CDR1 is SGHNT and CDR2 is YYREEE in the germline V gene (reference sequence). The CDR3 spans 14 residues. CDR3 coding DNA: TGTGCCAGCAGCTCGGGACAGGGGCGAGGTACGCAGTATTTT. Translated: CASSSGQGRGTQYF.

This clone appeared a single time. V gene TRBV5-5 combines with J gene TRBJ2-1, with a possible D match to TRBD2 (7 bases). In germline, CDR1 is SGHKS, CDR2 YYEKEE (reference sequence). The germline V and J ends were trimmed by 5 bases and 3 bases, with 12 bases remaining between them. There are 14 residues in the CDR3. The CDR3 is CASSLRGGYNEQFF. The CDR3 nucleotides read TGTGCCAGCAGTTTAAGGGGGGGCTACAATGAGCAGTTCTTC.

This clone was seen just once. The chain couples TRBV7-9 to TRBJ1-1; unclear D gene. CDR3 length: 15 amino acids. V lost 5 bases and J lost 1, with 14 bases in between. The V gene's germline CDR1 is SEHNR and CDR2 FQNEAQ (reference sequence). CDR3 DNA: TGTGCCAGCAGCCCACCCGACAATCAGAACACTGAAGCTTTCTTT. Its protein product is CASSPPDNQNTEAFF.

The chain employs TRBV19 and TRBJ1-1; 11 bases agree with TRBD1. This CDR3 comprises 12 residues. Germline V gene sequence: CDR1 LNHDA, CDR2 SQIVND (reference sequence). After removal of 8 bases from V and 10 bases from J, the junction contained 6 bases not matched to a gene. CDR3 protein: CASGTGGHGAFF. In DNA form, the CDR3 reads TGTGCCAGTGGGACAGGGGGACACGGAGCTTTCTTT.

The J gene is TRBJ2-7, the V gene TRBV5-4, with 8 bases that match TRBD2. In germline, CDR1 is SGHNT, CDR2 YYREEE (reference sequence). Trimming at V came to 4 bases and at J to 7 bases, leaving 10 bases not matched to a gene. This CDR3 spans 14 amino acids. CDR3 nucleotide sequence: TGTGCCAGCAGCCTGACGGGAGGGGTGGGGGAGCAGTACTTC. Its protein product is CASSLTGGVGEQYF.

This clone appeared a single time. The chain has TRBV5-5 and TRBJ1-1, with D uncertain. The CDR3 totals 13 residues. The germline V and J ends were trimmed by 4 bases and 3 bases, with 10 bases remaining between them. Germline CDR1 reads SGHKS; CDR2 reads YYEKEE (reference sequence). The CDR3 sequence: CASSRVLDTEAFF. The CDR3 DNA is TGTGCCAGCAGCCGCGTGTTGGACACTGAAGCTTTCTTT.

The rearrangement links TRBV5-1 to TRBJ2-7; 12 positions match TRBD2. The V gene's germline CDR1 is SGHRS and CDR2 YFSETQ. The V segment lost 3 bases and the J segment 2 bases; nucleotides outside the gene matches: 3. This CDR3 contains 15 residues. CDR3 bases: TGCGCCAGCAGCTACGGACTAGCGGGACCCTACGAGCAGTACTTC. Protein sequence: CASSYGLAGPYEQYF.

The gene calls are TRBV11-3 and TRBJ2-7; tentatively, D is TRBD2 (7 bases). Looked up from germline, CDR1 is SGHNT and CDR2 is YENEEA. The V gene lost 0 bases and the J gene lost 6 bases, with 18 bases spanning the gap. The CDR3 length is 16 residues. The CDR3 sequence: CASSLDVEGGVCEQYF. Written as DNA, the CDR3 is TGTGCCAGCAGCTTAGATGTGGAGGGGGGGGTTTGCGAGCAGTACTTC.

The J gene is TRBJ1-1, the V gene TRBV11-1, with a weak D call TRBD1 (5 bases). From germline, CDR1 is SGHAT and CDR2 FQDESV (reference sequence). The CDR3 is 14 amino acids. Trimming pared 0 bases from V and 5 bases from J, leaving 10 bases between. The CDR3 here is CASSLAWGGTEAFF. The CDR3 nucleotides are TGTGCCAGCAGCTTAGCATGGGGGGGGACTGAAGCTTTCTTT.

This chain joins TRBV28 and TRBJ2-2, with D tentatively TRBD2 (6 bases). The CDR3 covers 15 residues. CDR1 and CDR2 from the germline V gene are MDHEN and SYDVKM. Trimming took 5 bases from V and 6 from J, leaving 16 bases between them. The chain's CDR3 is CASSPRRLGAGELFF. DNA of the CDR3: TGTGCCAGCAGTCCTCGGAGACTAGGGGCCGGGGAGCTGTTTTTT.

The rearrangement links TRBV19 to TRBJ1-6; D may be TRBD1 (5 bases). Germline CDR1 is LNHDA and CDR2 is SQIVND (reference sequence). The V gene lost 3 bases and the J gene lost 5 bases, with 17 bases spanning the gap. The CDR3 runs 17 residues. The DNA for the CDR3 is TGTGCCAGTAGTATGTTGTGGAGGGGTTCGGATAATTCACCCCTCCACTTT. This sequence encodes CASSMLWRGSDNSPLHF.